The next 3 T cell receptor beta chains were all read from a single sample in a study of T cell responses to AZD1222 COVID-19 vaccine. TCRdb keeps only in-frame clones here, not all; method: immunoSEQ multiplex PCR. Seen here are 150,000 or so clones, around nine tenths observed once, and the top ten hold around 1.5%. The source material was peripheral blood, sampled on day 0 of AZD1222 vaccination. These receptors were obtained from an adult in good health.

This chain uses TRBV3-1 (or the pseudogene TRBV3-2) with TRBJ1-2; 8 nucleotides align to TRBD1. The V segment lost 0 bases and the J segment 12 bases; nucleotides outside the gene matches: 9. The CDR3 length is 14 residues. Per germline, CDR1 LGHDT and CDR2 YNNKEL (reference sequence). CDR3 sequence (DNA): TGTGCCAGCAGCCAAGACGCAGGGGGCCCAAGGCACACCTTC. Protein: CASSQDAGGPRHTF.

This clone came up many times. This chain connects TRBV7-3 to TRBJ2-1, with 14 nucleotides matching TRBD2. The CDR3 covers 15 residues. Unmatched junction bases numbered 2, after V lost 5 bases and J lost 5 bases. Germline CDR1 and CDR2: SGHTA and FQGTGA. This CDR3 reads CASSPGLAGDNEQFF. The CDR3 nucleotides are TGTGCCAGCAGCCCGGGACTAGCGGGGGACAATGAGCAGTTCTTC.

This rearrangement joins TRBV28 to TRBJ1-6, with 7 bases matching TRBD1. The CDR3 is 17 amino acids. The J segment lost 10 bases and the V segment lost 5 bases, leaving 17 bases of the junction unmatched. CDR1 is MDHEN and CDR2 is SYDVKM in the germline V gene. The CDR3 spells CASSPARETGQRSPLHF. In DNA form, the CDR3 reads TGTGCCAGCAGTCCAGCCCGAGAGACAGGGCAGCGGTCACCCCTCCACTTT.